This T cell receptor beta chain was sequenced during a study of shared clonotypes between healthy human individuals. For this clone: Its antigen is as yet unknown.

With 2 bases removed from V and 4 bases from J, the gap between germline ends came to 6 bases. The V gene's germline CDR1 is SGHTA and CDR2 FQGNSA. The CDR3 consists of 13 residues. Overall study results and limits: Depth was large, yet rarefaction showed that sorted-subset sequencing was incomplete.

Genomic DNA of every subset was divided equally among multiple immunoSEQ plates. Produced via immunoSEQ multiplex PCR; TCRdb's table is partial and in-frame only. The sample yields about 380,000 clones, about 96% seen once. The chain links TRBV7-2 to TRBJ1-3; D gene uncertain. The receptor's source is a man under 40 in good health. Sequencing was performed on memory CD8+ T cells sorted from blood. Subset given: CD45RO+ cells pooled with CCR7-negative TemRA cells. For the CDR3, the DNA is TGTGCCAGCAGCTTATATGCCGGAAACACCATATATTTT. This translates into CASSLYAGNTIYF.